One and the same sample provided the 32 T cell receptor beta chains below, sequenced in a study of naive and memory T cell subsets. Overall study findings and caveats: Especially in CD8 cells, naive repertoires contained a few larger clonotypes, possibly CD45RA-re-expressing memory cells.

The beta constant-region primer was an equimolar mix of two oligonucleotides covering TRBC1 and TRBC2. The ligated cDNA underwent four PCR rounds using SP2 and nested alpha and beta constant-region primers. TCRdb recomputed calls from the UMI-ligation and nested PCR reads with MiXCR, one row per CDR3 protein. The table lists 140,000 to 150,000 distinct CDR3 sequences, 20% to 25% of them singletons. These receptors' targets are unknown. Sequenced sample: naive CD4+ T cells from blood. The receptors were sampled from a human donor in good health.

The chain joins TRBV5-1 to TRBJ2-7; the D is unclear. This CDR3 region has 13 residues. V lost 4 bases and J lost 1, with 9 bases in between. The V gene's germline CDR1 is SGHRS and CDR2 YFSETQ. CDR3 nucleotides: TGCGCCAGCAGCCCCGGTTGGTCCTACGAGCAGTACTTC. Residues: CASSPGWSYEQYF.

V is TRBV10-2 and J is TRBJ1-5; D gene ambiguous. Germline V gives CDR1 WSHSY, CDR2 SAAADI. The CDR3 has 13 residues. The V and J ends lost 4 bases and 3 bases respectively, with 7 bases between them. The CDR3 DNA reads TGCGCCAGCAGTGCACAGCCCAATCAGCCCCAGCATTTT. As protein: CASSAQPNQPQHF.

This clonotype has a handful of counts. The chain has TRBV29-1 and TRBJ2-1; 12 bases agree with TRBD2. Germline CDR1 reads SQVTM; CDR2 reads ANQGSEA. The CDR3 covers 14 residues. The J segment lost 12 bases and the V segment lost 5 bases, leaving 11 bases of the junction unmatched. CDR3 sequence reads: CSVQTSGSLKGQFF. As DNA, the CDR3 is TGCAGCGTTCAGACTAGCGGGAGCCTCAAGGGGCAGTTCTTC.

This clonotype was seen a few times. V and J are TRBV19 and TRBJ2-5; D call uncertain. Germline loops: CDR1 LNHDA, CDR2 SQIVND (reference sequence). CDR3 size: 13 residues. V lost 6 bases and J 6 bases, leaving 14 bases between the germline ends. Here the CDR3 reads CASSPTGSQTQYF. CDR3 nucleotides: TGTGCCAGTAGCCCCACCGGGTCACAGACCCAGTACTTC.

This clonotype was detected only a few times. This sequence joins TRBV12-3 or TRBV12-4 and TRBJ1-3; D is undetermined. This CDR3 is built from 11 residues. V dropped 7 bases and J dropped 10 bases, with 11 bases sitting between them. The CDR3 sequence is CASTLGNTIYF. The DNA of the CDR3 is TGTGCCAGCACCCTGGGCAATACCATATATTTT.

This CDR3 reads CASSHELSGVQYF. In DNA, the CDR3 is TGTGCCAGCAGCCACGAGCTTTCGGGAGTACAGTACTTC. The V gene is TRBV7-2, the J gene TRBJ2-5, with D maybe TRBD2 (6 bases). V shed 5 bases and J shed 11 bases, with 18 bases lying between them. The CDR3 runs to 13 residues. In germline, CDR1 is SGHTA, CDR2 FQGNSA.

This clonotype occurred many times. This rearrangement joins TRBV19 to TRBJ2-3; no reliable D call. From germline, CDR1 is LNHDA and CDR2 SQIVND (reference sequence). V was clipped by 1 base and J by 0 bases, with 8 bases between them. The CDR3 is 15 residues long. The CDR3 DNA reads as TGTGCCAGTAGTATAGTGTCACGGAGCACAGATACGCAGTATTTT. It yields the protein CASSIVSRSTDTQYF.

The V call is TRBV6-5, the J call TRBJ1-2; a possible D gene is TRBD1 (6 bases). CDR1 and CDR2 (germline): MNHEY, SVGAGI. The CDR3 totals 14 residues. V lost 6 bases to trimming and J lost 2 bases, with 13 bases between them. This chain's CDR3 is CASRPGQENYGYTF. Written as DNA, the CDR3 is TGTGCCAGCAGACCGGGACAAGAAAACTATGGCTACACCTTC.

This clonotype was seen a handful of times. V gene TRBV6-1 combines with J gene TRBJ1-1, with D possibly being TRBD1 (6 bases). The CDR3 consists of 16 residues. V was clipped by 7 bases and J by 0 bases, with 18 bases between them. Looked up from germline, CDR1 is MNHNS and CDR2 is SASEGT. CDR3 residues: CASITGTMRVNTEAFF. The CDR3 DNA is TGTGCCAGCATAACCGGGACAATGAGGGTGAACACTGAAGCTTTCTTT.

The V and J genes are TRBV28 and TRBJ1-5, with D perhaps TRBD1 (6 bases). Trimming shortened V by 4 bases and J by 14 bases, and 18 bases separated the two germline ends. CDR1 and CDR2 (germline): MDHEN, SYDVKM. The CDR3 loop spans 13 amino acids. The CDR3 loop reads CASSSLRGEPKHF. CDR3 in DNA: TGTGCCAGCAGTTCCCTCAGGGGCGAGCCGAAGCATTTT.

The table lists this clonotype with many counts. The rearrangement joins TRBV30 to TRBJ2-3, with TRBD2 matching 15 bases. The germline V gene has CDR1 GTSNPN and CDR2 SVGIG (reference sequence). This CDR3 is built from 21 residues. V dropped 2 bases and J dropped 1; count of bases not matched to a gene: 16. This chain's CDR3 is CAWSRTLGLAGGTTRTDTQYF. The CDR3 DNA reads TGTGCCTGGAGTCGTACCCTCGGACTAGCGGGAGGGACTACTCGCACAGATACGCAGTATTTT.

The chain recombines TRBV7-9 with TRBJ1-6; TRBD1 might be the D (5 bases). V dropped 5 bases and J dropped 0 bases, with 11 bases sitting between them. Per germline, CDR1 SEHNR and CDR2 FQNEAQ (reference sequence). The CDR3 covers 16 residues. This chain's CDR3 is CASSPRQSSYNSPLHF. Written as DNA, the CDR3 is TGTGCCAGCAGCCCTAGACAGAGCTCCTATAATTCACCCCTCCACTTT.

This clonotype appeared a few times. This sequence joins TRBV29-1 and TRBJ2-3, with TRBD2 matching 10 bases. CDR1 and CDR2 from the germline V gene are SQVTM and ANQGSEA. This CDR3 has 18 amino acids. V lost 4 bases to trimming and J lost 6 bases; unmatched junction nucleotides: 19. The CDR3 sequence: CSVGRGRLAGFGRDTQYF. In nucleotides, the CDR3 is TGCAGCGTTGGGAGGGGCCGACTAGCGGGTTTCGGGCGGGATACGCAGTATTTT.

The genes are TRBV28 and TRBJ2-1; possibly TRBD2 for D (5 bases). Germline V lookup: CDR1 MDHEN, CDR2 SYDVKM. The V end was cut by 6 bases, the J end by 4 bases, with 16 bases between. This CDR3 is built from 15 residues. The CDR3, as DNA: TGTGCCAGCAGCCGATTCGGGGAGCGGTACAATGAGCAGTTCTTC. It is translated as CASSRFGERYNEQFF.

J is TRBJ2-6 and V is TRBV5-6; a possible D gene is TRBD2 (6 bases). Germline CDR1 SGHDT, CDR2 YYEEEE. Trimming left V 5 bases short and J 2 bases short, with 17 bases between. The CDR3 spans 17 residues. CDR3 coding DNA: TGTGCCAGCAGACCAATACACCGGGGGACTGGGGCCAACGTCCTGACTTTC. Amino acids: CASRPIHRGTGANVLTF.

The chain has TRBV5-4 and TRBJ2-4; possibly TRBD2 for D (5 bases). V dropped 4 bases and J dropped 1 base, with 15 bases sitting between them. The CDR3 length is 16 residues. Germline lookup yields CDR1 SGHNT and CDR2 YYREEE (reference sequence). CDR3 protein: CASSPFGELAKNIQYF. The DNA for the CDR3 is TGTGCCAGCAGCCCATTTGGGGAGTTGGCCAAAAACATTCAGTACTTC.

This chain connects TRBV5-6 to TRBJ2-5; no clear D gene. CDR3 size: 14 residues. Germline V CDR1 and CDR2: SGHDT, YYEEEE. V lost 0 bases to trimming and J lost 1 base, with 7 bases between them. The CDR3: CASSLDQRQETQYF. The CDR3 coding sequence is TGTGCCAGCAGCTTGGACCAGCGCCAAGAGACCCAGTACTTC.

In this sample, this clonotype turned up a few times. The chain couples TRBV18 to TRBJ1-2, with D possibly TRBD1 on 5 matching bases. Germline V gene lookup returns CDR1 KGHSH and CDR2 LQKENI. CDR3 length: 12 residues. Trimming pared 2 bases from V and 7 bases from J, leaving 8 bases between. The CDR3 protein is CASSPGGTGYTF. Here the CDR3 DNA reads TGTGCCAGCTCACCAGGGGGAACTGGCTACACCTTC.

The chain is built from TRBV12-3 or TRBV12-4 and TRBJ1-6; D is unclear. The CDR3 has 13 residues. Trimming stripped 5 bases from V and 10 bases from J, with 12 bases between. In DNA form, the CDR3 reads TGTGCCAGCAGTGGAGGGTATGGCTCACCCCTCCACTTT. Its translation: CASSGGYGSPLHF.

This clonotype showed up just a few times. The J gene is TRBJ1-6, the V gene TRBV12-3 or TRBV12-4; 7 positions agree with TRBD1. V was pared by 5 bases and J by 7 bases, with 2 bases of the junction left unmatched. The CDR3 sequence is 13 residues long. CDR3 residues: CASSTGENSPLHF. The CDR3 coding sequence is TGTGCCAGCAGTACAGGGGAAAATTCACCCCTCCACTTT.

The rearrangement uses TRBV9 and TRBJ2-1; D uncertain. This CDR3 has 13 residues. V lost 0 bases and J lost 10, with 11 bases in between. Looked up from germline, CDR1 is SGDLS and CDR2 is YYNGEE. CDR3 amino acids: CASSVGGFGEQFF. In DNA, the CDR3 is TGTGCCAGCAGCGTAGGTGGGTTTGGGGAGCAGTTCTTC.

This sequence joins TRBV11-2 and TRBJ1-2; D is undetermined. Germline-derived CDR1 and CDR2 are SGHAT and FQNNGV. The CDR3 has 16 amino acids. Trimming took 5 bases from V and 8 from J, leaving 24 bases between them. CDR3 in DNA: TGTGCCAGCAGCGGACGCGCGTCTTCGGGCGCGGGGGGCTACACCTTC. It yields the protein CASSGRASSGAGGYTF.

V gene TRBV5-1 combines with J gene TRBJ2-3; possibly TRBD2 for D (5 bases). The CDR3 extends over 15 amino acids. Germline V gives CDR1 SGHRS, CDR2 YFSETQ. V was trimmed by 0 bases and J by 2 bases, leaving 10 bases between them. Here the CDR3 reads CASSLGHGITDTQYF. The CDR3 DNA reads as TGCGCCAGCAGCTTGGGACACGGGATCACAGATACGCAGTATTTT.

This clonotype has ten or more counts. The CDR3 DNA reads as TGTGCCAGCAGTCGGGGACAGGGGGCTTATGAGCAGTTCTTC. It translates to CASSRGQGAYEQFF. This sequence joins TRBV6-4 and TRBJ2-1; 12 bases line up with TRBD1. With V trimmed by 5 bases and J by 8 bases, 4 bases remained unmatched. Germline CDR1 is MRHNA and CDR2 is SNTAGT. There are 14 residues in the CDR3.

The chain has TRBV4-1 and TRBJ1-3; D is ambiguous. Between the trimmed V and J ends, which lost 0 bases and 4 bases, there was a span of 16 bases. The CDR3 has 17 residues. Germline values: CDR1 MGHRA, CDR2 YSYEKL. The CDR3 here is CASSQDLRAVPGNTIYF. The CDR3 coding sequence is TGCGCCAGCAGCCAAGATTTGAGGGCAGTTCCCGGAAACACCATATATTTT.

CDR3: CASSDPGQASTEAFF. The CDR3 DNA is TGTGCCAGCAGTGACCCGGGACAGGCGAGCACTGAAGCTTTCTTT. The chain uses TRBV2 and TRBJ1-1; TRBD1 agrees at 8 bases. Germline CDR1 is SNHLY and CDR2 is FYNNEI. CDR3 size: 15 residues. J gave up 4 bases and V 3 bases, and 7 bases lay outside the gene matches.

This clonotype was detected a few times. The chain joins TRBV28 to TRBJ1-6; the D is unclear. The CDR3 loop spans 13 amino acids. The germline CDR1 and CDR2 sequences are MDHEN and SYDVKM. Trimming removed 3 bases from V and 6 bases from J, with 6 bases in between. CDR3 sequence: CASSLGVNSPLHF. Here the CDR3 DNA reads TGTGCCAGCAGTTTGGGAGTTAATTCACCCCTCCACTTT.

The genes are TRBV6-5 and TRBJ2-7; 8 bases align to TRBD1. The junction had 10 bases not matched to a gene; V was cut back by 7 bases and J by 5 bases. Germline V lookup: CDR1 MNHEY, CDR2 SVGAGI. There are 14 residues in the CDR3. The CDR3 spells CASNTGTGSHEQYF. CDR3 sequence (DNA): TGTGCCAGCAACACCGGGACAGGTAGCCACGAGCAGTACTTC.

CDR3 protein: CASSPQGDRVYNEQFF. Here the CDR3 DNA reads TGTGCCAGCAGCCCTCAGGGGGACAGGGTATACAATGAGCAGTTCTTC. The J gene is TRBJ2-1, the V gene TRBV7-3; 9 bases agree with TRBD1. Germline V lookup: CDR1 SGHTA, CDR2 FQGTGA. Trimming cost V 5 bases and J 4 bases; bases outside gene matches: 9. The CDR3 sequence is 16 residues long. Full variable domain (missing parts from reference TRBV7-3 and TRBJ2-1): GAGVSQTPSNKVTEKGKYVELRCDPISGHTALYWYRQSLGQGPEFLIYFQGTGAADDSGLPNDRFFAVRPEGSVSTLKIQRTERGDSAVYLCASSPQGDRVYNEQFFGPGTRLTVL.

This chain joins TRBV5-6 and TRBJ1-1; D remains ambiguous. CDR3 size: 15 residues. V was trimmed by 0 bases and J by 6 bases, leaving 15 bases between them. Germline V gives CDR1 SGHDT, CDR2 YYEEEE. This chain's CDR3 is CASSLVGIFGAEAFF. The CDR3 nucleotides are TGTGCCAGCAGCTTGGTCGGCATCTTTGGGGCTGAAGCTTTCTTT. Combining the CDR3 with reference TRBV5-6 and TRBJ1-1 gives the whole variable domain DAGVTQSPTHLIKTRGQQVTLRCSPKSGHDTVSWYQQALGQGPQFIFQYYEEEERQRGNFPDRFSGHQFPNYSSELNVNALLLGDSALYLCASSLVGIFGAEAFFGQGTRLTVV.

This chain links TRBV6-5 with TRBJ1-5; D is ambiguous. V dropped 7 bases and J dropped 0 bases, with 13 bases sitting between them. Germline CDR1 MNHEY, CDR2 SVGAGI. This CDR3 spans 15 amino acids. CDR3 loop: CASIYTKNSNQPQHF. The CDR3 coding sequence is TGTGCCAGCATCTACACAAAGAATAGCAATCAGCCCCAGCATTTT.

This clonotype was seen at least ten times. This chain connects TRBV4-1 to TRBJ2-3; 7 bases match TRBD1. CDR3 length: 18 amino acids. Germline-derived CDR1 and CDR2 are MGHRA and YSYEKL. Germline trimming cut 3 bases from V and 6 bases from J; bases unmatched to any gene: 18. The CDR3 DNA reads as TGCGCCAGCAGCCACACCACAGACAGGGTGGGTCTTGGGGATACGCAGTATTTT. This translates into CASSHTTDRVGLGDTQYF.